Included here is one TCR beta chain sequence, with context. Its matching antigen is unknown. At a deep level, the assay was run. DNA at 200 ng, tens of thousands of T cell genomes, went into sorted-subset replicate PCRs. TCRdb keeps only in-frame clones here, not all; method: immunoSEQ multiplex PCR. This sample has over a million clones; approximately 72% occur once, and the top ten carry approximately 1.5%. This sample was included in a study of shared clonotypes between healthy human individuals. Study details: Each donor's CD4 naive and CD4 memory cells filled three plates apiece, CD8 naive two, and CD8 memory one.

Study-wide points: Clonotypes that were shared across a handful of donors made up approximately 5% of naive CD4 clonotypes.

Germline-derived CDR1 and CDR2 are KGHSH and LQKENI. CDR3 size: 15 residues. Trimming left V 3 bases short and J 0 bases short, with 9 bases between. Material for sequencing was memory CD4+ T cells sorted from blood. Subset: CD45RA-negative fraction. The clonotype originates from a man between 18 and 29 years old in good health. The chain uses TRBV18 and TRBJ1-3, with a possible D match to TRBD1 (5 bases). CDR3 residues: CASSPPGISGNTIYF. CDR3 coding DNA: TGTGCCAGCTCACCCCCAGGGATCTCTGGAAACACCATATATTTT.